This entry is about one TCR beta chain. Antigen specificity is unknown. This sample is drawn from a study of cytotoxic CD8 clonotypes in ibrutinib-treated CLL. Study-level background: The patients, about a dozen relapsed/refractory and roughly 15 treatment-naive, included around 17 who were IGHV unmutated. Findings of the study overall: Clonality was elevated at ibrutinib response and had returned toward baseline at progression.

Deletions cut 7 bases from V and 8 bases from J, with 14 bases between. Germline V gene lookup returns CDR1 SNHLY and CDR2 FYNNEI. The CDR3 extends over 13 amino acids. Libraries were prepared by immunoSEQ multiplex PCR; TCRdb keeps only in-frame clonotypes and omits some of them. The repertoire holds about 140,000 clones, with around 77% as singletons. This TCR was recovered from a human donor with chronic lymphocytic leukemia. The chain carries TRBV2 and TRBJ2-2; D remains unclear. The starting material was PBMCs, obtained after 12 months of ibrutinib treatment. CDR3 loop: CASTQEWQGELFF. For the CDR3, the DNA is TGTGCCAGCACCCAAGAATGGCAGGGGGAGCTGTTTTTT.